This T cell receptor (beta chain) emerged from a study of T cell responses to AZD1222 COVID-19 vaccine. About the study: Samples with a second dose at about 4 or about 12 weeks were pooled together.

Notes on the study in general: Reports say nearly half of spike-specific TCRs go after unmutated variant regions. The breadth and depth of Spike-specific TCRs increased once two AZD1222 doses had been given.

Germline CDR1 and CDR2: KGHSH and LQKENI. The CDR3 loop spans 15 amino acids. Trimming removed 3 bases from V and 0 bases from J, with 11 bases in between. Only in-frame clones appear in the TCRdb table, and some are missing; sequencing was by immunoSEQ multiplex PCR. The data show roughly 190,000 clones, roughly 93% seen once. As concerns this clone: Its antigen is unidentified.

The sequences come from peripheral blood, collected on day 0 of AZD1222 vaccination. The chain uses TRBV18 and TRBJ1-1; maybe TRBD1 (5 bases). This TCR came from an adult in good health. This CDR3 reads CASSPGTFLNTEAFF. CDR3 DNA: TGTGCCAGCTCACCCGGGACGTTCTTGAACACTGAAGCTTTCTTT. The full variable domain, completed using reference TRBV18 and TRBJ1-1, is NAGVMQNPRHLVRRRGQEARLRCSPMKGHSHVYWYRQLPEEGLKFMVYLQKENIIDESGMPKERFSAEFPKEGPSILRIQQVVRGDSAAYFCASSPGTFLNTEAFFGQGTRLTVV.